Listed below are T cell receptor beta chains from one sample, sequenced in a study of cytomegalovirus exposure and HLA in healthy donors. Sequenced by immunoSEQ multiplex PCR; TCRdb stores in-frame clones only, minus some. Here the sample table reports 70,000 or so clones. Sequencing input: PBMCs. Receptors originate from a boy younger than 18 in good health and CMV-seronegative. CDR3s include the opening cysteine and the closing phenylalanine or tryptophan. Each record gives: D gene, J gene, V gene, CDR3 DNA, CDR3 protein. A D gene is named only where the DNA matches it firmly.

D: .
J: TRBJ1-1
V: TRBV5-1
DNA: TGCGCCAGCAGCCCGGGGGGGGGTGAAGCTTTCTTT
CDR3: CASSPGGGEAFF

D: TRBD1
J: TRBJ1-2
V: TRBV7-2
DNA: TGTGCCAGCAGCGCGACAGGGGACGAAGGTGGCTACACCTTC
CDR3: CASSATGDEGGYTF

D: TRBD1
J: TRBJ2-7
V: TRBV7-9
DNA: TGTGCCAGCAGCCCGGGACAGAGCTACGAGCAGTACTTC
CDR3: CASSPGQSYEQYF

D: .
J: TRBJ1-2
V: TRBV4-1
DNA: TGCGCCAGCAGCCAGGACCCGGGGACAACTTATGGCTACACCTTC
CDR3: CASSQDPGTTYGYTF

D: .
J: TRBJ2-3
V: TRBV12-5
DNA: TGTGCTAGTGGTTTCGGGAGCACAGATACGCAGTATTTT
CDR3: CASGFGSTDTQYF

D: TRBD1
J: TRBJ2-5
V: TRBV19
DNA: TGTGCCAGTAGTATTAACAGGGGACAAGAGACCCAGTACTTC
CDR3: CASSINRGQETQYF

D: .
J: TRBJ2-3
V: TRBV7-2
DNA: TGTGCCAGCAGCGTCTTATCCTCGGGAGGCACAGATACGCAGTATTTT
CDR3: CASSVLSSGGTDTQYF

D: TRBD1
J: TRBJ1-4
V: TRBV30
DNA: TGTGCCTGGTCGGTGGGGACAGTTAATGAAAAACTGTTTTTT
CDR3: CAWSVGTVNEKLFF

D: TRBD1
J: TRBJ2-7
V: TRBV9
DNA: TGTGCCAGCAGCGTAGGGACAGGGGCTTACGAGCAGTACTTC
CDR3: CASSVGTGAYEQYF

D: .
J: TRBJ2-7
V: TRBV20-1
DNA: TGCAGTGTCGCAGGGGCCTACGAGCAGTACTTC
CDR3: CSVAGAYEQYF

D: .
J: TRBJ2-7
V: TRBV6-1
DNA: TGTGCCAGCAGTGAATCTGCTACTAGCTCCTACGAGCAGTACTTC
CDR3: CASSESATSSYEQYF

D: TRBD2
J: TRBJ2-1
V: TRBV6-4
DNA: TGTGCCAGCAGTGAACTAGCGGGGGGGCCGAGTGAGCAGTTCTTC
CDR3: CASSELAGGPSEQFF

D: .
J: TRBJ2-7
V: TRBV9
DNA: TGTGCCAGCAGCGTCTCGACCCGTGCCGGAGACGAGCAGTACTTC
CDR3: CASSVSTRAGDEQYF

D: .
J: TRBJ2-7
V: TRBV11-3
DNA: TGTGCCAGCAGCATGACGGACAGATACGAGCAGTACTTC
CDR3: CASSMTDRYEQYF

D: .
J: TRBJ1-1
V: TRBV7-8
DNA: TGTGCCAGCAGCTTAGAAGTACTGACTGAGGCTTTCTTT
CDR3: CASSLEVLTEAFF

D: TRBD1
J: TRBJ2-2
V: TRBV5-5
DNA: TGTGCCAGCAGCAGGGACAGGCAGTATGGGGAGCTGTTTTTT
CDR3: CASSRDRQYGELFF

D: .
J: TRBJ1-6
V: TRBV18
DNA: TGTGCCAGCTCACCACCGGGACAAGAAAATTCACCCCTCCACTTT
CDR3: CASSPPGQENSPLHF

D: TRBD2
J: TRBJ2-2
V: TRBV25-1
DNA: TGTGCCAGCAGTGGTAAGACTAGCGGGGCGAACACCGGGGAGCTGTTTTTT
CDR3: CASSGKTSGANTGELFF

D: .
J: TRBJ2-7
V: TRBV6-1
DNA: TGTGCCAGCAGTGAACGGAGGGGGGGCGTCGAGCAGTACTTC
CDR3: CASSERRGGVEQYF

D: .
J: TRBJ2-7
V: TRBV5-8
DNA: TGTGCCAGCAGCTTGCCTCCGGGGGAGCAGTACTTC
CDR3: CASSLPPGEQYF

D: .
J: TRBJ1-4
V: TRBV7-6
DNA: TGTGCCAGCAGCCGATCAAGCGGAACAACTAATGAAAAACTGTTTTTT
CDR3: CASSRSSGTTNEKLFF

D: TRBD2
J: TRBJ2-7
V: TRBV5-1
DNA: TGCGCCAGCAGCCCTGGAGGGGCGGGGGGCGGGTCGAGCTACGAGCAGTACTTC
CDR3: CASSPGGAGGGSSYEQYF

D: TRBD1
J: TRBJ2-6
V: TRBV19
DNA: TGTGCCAGTAGTCTCTTAACAGGGGCCGGGGCCAACGTCCTGACTTTC
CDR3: CASSLLTGAGANVLTF

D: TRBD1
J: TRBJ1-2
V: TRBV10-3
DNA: TGTGCCATCAGTGGGGGTAGGACTCAGGGGGCGAGCTCTTCTAACTATGGCTACACCTTC
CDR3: CAISGGRTQGASSSNYGYTF

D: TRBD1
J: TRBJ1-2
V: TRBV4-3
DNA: TGCGCCAGCACGTATCGGGAAAGGGGGCGGGATGGCTACACCTTC
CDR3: CASTYRERGRDGYTF

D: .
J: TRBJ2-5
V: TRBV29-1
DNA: TGCAGCGTTAATCGAAACAGCCAAGAGACCCAGTACTTC
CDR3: CSVNRNSQETQYF

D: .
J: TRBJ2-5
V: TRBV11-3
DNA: TGTGCCAGCAGTTCGACTACAGGGCGACAGACCCAGTACTTC
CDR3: CASSSTTGRQTQYF

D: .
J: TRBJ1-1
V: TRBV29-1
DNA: TGCAGCGTTGAGGTGATACAGGGCGCTACGGAAGCTTTCTTT
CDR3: CSVEVIQGATEAFF

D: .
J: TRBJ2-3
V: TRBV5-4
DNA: TGTGCCAGCAGCGCACTAGGCCCACAGTACACAGATACGCAGTATTTT
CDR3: CASSALGPQYTDTQYF

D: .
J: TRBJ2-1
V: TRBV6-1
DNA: TGTGCCAGCAGTGAAGCGGCGGGGTCCTACAATGAGCAGTTCTTC
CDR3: CASSEAAGSYNEQFF

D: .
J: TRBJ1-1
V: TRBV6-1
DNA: TGTGCCAGCAGCGCAACAGGGCCGAGAGAAGCTTTCTTT
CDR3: CASSATGPREAFF

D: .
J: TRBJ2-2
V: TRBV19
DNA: TGTGCCAGTACCACAAGGGGGGGAGGAAGCAACACCGGGGAGCTGTTTTTT
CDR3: CASTTRGGGSNTGELFF

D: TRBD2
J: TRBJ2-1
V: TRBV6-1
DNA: TGTGCCAGCAGTGGACTAGCGGGGGGCAATGAGCAGTTCTTC
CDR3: CASSGLAGGNEQFF

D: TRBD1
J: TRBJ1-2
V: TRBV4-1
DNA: TGCGCCAGCAGCCAAGATACCGGGACAGGGAACTATGGCTACACCTTC
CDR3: CASSQDTGTGNYGYTF

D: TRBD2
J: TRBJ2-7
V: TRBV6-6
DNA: TGTGCCAGCAGTTACTCGGCGGGAGGAGGGACCTACGAGCAGTACTTC
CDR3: CASSYSAGGGTYEQYF

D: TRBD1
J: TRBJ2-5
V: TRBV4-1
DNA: TGCGCCAGCAGCCGGGACAGGCGACCACAAGAGACCCAGTACTTC
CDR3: CASSRDRRPQETQYF

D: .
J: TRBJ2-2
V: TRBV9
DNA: TGTGCCAGCAGCCCCTACACCGGGGAGCTGTTTTTT
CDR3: CASSPYTGELFF

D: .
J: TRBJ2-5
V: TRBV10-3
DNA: TGTGCCATCTGTGCGGGGAATGAGGGGACCCAGTACTTC
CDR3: CAICAGNEGTQYF

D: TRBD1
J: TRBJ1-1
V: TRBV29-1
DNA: TGCAGCGCTGGAGGGGGCGAGAACACTGAAGCTTTCTTT
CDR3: CSAGGGENTEAFF

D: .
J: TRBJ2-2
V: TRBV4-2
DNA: TGTGCCAGCAGCCAAGAACAGGACCTAAACACCGGGGAGCTGTTTTTT
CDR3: CASSQEQDLNTGELFF

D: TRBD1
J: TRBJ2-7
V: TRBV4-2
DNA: TGTGCCAGCAGCCACTCATCCGGGACAGGAGCCTACGAGCAGTACTTC
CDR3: CASSHSSGTGAYEQYF

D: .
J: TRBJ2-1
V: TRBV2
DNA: TGTGCCAGCACCAAGGACAGTGTCTCCTACAATGAGCAGTTCTTC
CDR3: CASTKDSVSYNEQFF

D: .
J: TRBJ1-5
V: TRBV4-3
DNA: TGCGCCAGCAGCCAAGATCGACAGTGGAATCAGCCCCAGCATTTT
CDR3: CASSQDRQWNQPQHF

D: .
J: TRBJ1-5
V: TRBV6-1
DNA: TGTGCCAGCAGCCATACGACAGGACCCAATCAGCCCCAGCATTTT
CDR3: CASSHTTGPNQPQHF

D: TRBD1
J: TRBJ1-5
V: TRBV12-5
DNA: TGTGCTAGTGGTTTGTCTGGGACAGGGAATACGCAGCACCAGCATTTT
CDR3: CASGLSGTGNTQHQHF

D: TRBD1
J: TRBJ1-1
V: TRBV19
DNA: TGTGCCAGTAGTTTACTACAGGGGGCAGGGACTGAAGCTTTCTTT
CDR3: CASSLLQGAGTEAFF

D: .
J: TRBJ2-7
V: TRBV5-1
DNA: TGCGCCAGCAGCTTGGGGGGCCAATCCTACGAGCAGTACTTC
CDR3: CASSLGGQSYEQYF

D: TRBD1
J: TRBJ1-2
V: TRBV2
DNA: TGTGCCAGCAGTGAAAGGCGGGACAGGGGATCCTATGGCTACACCTTC
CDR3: CASSERRDRGSYGYTF

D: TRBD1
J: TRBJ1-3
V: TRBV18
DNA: TGTGCCAGCTCACTCGGGACAGGGCTCCTCTCTGGAAACACCATATATTTT
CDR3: CASSLGTGLLSGNTIYF

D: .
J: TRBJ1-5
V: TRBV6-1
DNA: TGTGCCAGCAGTGAAGCGCTTCGGGGGAATGTCAAGGCGTCCAATCAGCCCCAGCATTTT
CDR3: CASSEALRGNVKASNQPQHF

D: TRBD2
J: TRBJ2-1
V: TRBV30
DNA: TGTGCCTGGAGTGTCCCCGCGGGAGTCGGCGGTGAGCAGTTCTTC
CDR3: CAWSVPAGVGGEQFF

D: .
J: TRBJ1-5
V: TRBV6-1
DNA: TGTGCCAGCAGTGAAGAGGGGTGGAGCAATCAGCCCCAGCATTTT
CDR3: CASSEEGWSNQPQHF

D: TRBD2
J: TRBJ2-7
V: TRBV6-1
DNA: TGTGCCAGCAGTGAATTCCAACAACTAGCGTTGGCGAGGGAGCAGTACTTC
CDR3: CASSEFQQLALAREQYF